This T cell receptor (beta chain) was found in a study of regulatory T cells in long-lasting Graves disease. HTBI primers from iRepertoire and Arm-PCR of CDR3 regions yielded the TCR beta libraries. TCRdb re-derived calls from the multiplex PCR reads in MiXCR, one entry per CDR3 protein. Of 450,000 or so distinct CDR3 sequences listed, under 25% are singletons. As for time point: persistent/refractory GD, antithyroid drugs over 5 years with positive TRAb. Isolated PBMC RNA provided the starting material for the TCR library. Patients came from an endocrinology department in Xi'an, China. The CDR3 is 15 residues long. Germline loops: CDR1 MNHEY, CDR2 SVGAGI. Between the trimmed V and J ends, which lost 2 bases and 2 bases, there was a span of 10 bases. At least ten counts were recorded for this clonotype.

The receptor comes from a female donor with Graves disease. Here the sequenced sample was peripheral blood mononuclear cells (PBMCs), taken when the disease was refractory, from a patient treated with antithyroid drugs. J is TRBJ1-5 and V is TRBV6-5; D call uncertain. CDR3: CASSYAGYGNQPQHF. Written as DNA, the CDR3 is TGTGCCAGCAGTTACGCCGGTTATGGCAATCAGCCCCAGCATTTT.